The 3 T cell receptor beta chains presented below share a single source sample, sequenced in a study of blood T cells in healthy people across ages. A second PCR, run for roughly 7 to 12 cycles, used a sample-barcoded 5' primer plus a J-beta primer mix. TCRdb re-called the 5' RACE reads with MiXCR, one entry per CDR3 protein. The sample includes approximately 490,000 distinct CDR3 sequences, about 24% seen only once; the top ten take around 10%. Another study also made use of these data, one on T cells of mothers and their children.

Sequences were obtained from blood. The receptor set was obtained from a boy between 10 and 17 years old in good health.

The rearrangement joins TRBV6-4 to TRBJ1-5, with TRBD1 as a possible D gene (6 bases). Trimming shortened V by 3 bases and J by 4 bases, and 7 bases separated the two germline ends. The CDR3 length is 13 residues. The germline CDR1 and CDR2 sequences are MRHNA and SNTAGT. In nucleotides, the CDR3 is TGTGCCAGCAGTGAGGGGGCAAATCAGCCCCAGCATTTT. Encoded protein: CASSEGANQPQHF.

The chain recombines TRBV20-1 with TRBJ2-7, with D hard to call. The CDR3 runs to 15 residues. V lost 6 bases and J lost 1, with 19 bases in between. The germline CDR1 and CDR2 sequences are DFQATT and SNEGSKA (reference sequence). CDR3: CSAAGSRGPSYEQYF. CDR3 nucleotides: TGCAGTGCAGCAGGCTCTCGAGGACCTTCCTACGAGCAGTACTTC.

V gene TRBV20-1 combines with J gene TRBJ1-1, with D possibly matching TRBD1 (6 bases). The length of the CDR3 is 13 residues. Germline CDR1 and CDR2: DFQATT and SNEGSKA (reference sequence). Between the trimmed V and J ends, which lost 6 bases and 0 bases, there was a span of 11 bases. The CDR3 sequence is CSADGDMNTEAFF. CDR3 in DNA: TGCAGTGCGGACGGGGACATGAACACTGAAGCTTTCTTT.